This T cell receptor beta chain is drawn from a study of T cell changes during pregnancy in multiple sclerosis. Assay used: immunoSEQ multiplex PCR; TCRdb lists only in-frame clones, some missing. Seen here are tens of thousands of clones, around 93% observed once, and the top ten hold 2.5% to 3%. Germline loops: CDR1 SGHAT, CDR2 FQNNGV. The CDR3 is 14 amino acids. Trimming stripped 3 bases from V and 4 bases from J, with 12 bases between. The sample consisted of peripheral blood, taken in the second trimester of pregnancy. The chain couples TRBV11-2 to TRBJ1-2, with D maybe TRBD1 (6 bases). The origin of this receptor is a female donor with multiple sclerosis, enrolled in a pregnancy study. The CDR3 region is CASSLGRGIYGYTF. Written as DNA, the CDR3 is TGTGCCAGCAGCTTGGGGAGGGGGATCTATGGCTACACCTTC.